The clone carrying this T cell receptor beta chain was recorded only once. Its target is not known. Only in-frame clones appear in the TCRdb table, and some are missing; sequencing was by immunoSEQ multiplex PCR. This sample has around 15,000 clones, with 77% found just once. This sample was taken from a study of OX40 agonist ivuxolimab in advanced cancers. General study results and limits: In CD8+ T cells, expanded clones were on average more numerous than in CD4+.

This CDR3 spans 14 amino acids. Trimming took 1 base from V and 1 from J, leaving 7 bases between them. The V gene's germline CDR1 is LNHDA and CDR2 SQIVND (reference sequence). The genes are TRBV19 and TRBJ1-1, with D uncertain. Sequences were derived from CD4+ or CD8+ T cells sorted from blood, sampled in a trial of the OX40 agonist ivuxolimab. The clonotype originates from an adult with an advanced solid tumor such as melanoma, head and neck, liver or kidney cancer. CDR3 protein: CASSIAPGNTEAFF. CDR3 nucleotide sequence: TGTGCCAGTAGTATAGCCCCAGGGAACACTGAAGCTTTCTTT.